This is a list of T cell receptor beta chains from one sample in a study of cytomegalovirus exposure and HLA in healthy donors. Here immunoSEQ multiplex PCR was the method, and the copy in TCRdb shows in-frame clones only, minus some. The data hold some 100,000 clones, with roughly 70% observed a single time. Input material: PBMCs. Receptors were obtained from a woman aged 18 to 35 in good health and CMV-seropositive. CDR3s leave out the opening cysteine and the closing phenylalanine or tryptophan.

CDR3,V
ASSPEGQGNSPLH,TRBV5-6
ASSLGQGIYSNQPQH,TRBV27
ATDPAAGGTDTQY,TRBV10-3
ASSYGRTEAF,TRBV6-5
ASSPGTTNEKLF,TRBV4-2
ASSPSIDPLPANEQF,TRBV7-9
ASSYSDRGDIQY,TRBV5-5
ASRDRGIEKLF,TRBV19
ASSKTGDFGYGYT,TRBV4-3
ASSARGGNTIY,TRBV9
ASSLRADRGTADTQY,TRBV21-1
ASSLPGLGRDTQY,TRBV11-2
ASSLVGSGGAFYEQY,TRBV5-1
ASSLGTTPTDTQY,TRBV5-1
ASSPRGQGDSPLH,TRBV9
ASSLGASGRAWETQY,TRBV5-1
ASRATWSREKLF,TRBV6-5
ASSPQGTDTQY,TRBV27
ASRLMNTGELF,TRBV7-9
ASSFASGSGWNEQF,TRBV7-8
ASSPSTEPINEKLF,TRBV18
ARSPGTGELSTGELF,TRBV5-3
ASGTGGANTEAF,TRBV6-6
ASRLRDSYNEQF,TRBV19
ASSPAGQGAYEQY,TRBV18
AISGGSSSYNSPLH,TRBV10-3
ASSLRGGTEAF,TRBV5-4
ATKDFSSYEQY,TRBV6-1
ASGPNTRSNYGYT,TRBV12-5
ASSVLQGATEKLF,TRBV5-6
SVDPRGWETQY,TRBV29-1
ASSLDRGGGGSSYEQY,TRBV7-8
ASSDRRNTEAF,TRBV4-1
SAAGYT,TRBV20-1
ASSSPGREGSYGYT,TRBV5-4
ASKELSGPYNEQF,TRBV27
ASSLAGQGYEQY,TRBV27
ASSTQREVGEQY,TRBV5-1
ASSQDEEVGGDGYT,TRBV7-9
ASSYRGRYNEQF,TRBV6-5
ASSETGAGSSYEQY,TRBV7-9
ASSPGQGGEKLF,TRBV18
ASSQDRPNTDTQY,TRBV4-1
ASSPRDRIYEQY,TRBV7-9
ASSSRLAGGQNNEQF,TRBV11-2
ASSLDLTSAYNEQF,TRBV6-6
ASKRSGNLYGYT,TRBV6-1
ASSLASGASVEQY,TRBV5-1
ASSLSPSLGTGRASPLH,TRBV27
ASSELPDSSPGNTIY,TRBV9
ASAGTGGVYGYT,TRBV12-5
SYQWFYEQY,TRBV29-1
ASSSNRGLEEEKLF,TRBV7-9
ASSLGRPQGETQY,TRBV7-6
ASSLGQSSYGYT,TRBV5-6
ASSYSLGTLYGYT,TRBV6-5
ASSASPPHLSSYNEQF,TRBV9
ASSPSGYEQY,TRBV2
AWGPGQGPYEQY,TRBV30